This T cell receptor (beta chain) was documented in a study of human T cells and chemical hapten exposure (dated by TCRdb to the early 2020s). Study-wide context: For sensitization, 2% DPC in acetone was applied to a roughly 2 cm by roughly 2 cm area of upper inner arm skin. For every blood RNA sample, sequencing covered both the TCR alpha and TCR beta chains. Libraries were pooled for sequencing, and variation in per-sample TCR yields was attributed mainly to small differences in library volumes within the pool. Alopecia areata with under or over 50% scalp involvement, alopecia totalis and alopecia universalis were represented in the patient cohort, which was mostly female. The study tracked peripheral blood TCR repertoire changes in vivo during primary and secondary sensitization to the hapten diphenylcyclopropenone (DPC) in alopecia patients. Blood was sampled from patients pre-sensitization (week 0) and at 2, 6 and about 24 weeks after DPC sensitization. Throughout the study period of 20 to 30 weeks, patients also received therapeutic DPC doses to the scalp every week. Twenty-nine alopecia patients gave blood for TCR sequencing at one to four time points (pre-sensitization, 2, 6 and 24 weeks). Patch testing was performed on the upper back with Finn chambers containing 0.01% DPC, and the patch tests were scored after 6 days according to International Contact Dermatitis Research Group standards. Here is what the overall study found, with its caveats: Patch test score correlated positively with the number of PT1 expanded TCRs, reaching significance at thresholds 8, 16 and 32 but not at 4. No change with DPC sensitization was found in the number of TCRs above 1 in 1000 frequency, and no evidence of global repertoire structure alterations was found. Expanded TCRs formed significantly more large CDR3 similarity clusters than pre-sensitization or healthy control sets, consistent with antigen-driven responses. Because every patient had alopecia, a presumed autoimmune disease, the patients' immune response might differ from that of healthy individuals. Repeated subsampling changed both the strength of the expansion versus patch-test correlation and the threshold at which the correlation became significant.

CDR1 SEHNR and CDR2 FQNEAQ are derived from the germline V gene (reference sequence). V has 0 bases trimmed and J has 4 bases trimmed; junction bases matching no gene number 5. Counted from cysteine to phenylalanine, this CDR3 has 16 amino acids. Just CDR3 DNA is preserved here, 48 bases in frame from base 1. Library creation used RACE. For sequencing, a NextSeq 500 was employed. Library preparation attached unique molecular identifiers to individual cDNA molecules for quantitative, reproducible TCR counting. On the study's bioinformatics: Samples had a median of approximately 96,000 TCRs, with a range from roughly 20,000 to 700,000. V, J and CDR3 annotation of the TCR reads was performed with the Decombinator software suite. To make PS versus PT1 abundance plots, every sample was subsampled to the same number of TCRs (28,000). TCRs were defined as expanded if absent before sensitization and observed at least eight times at the 2-week time point. TCRdb reworked the public reads: Q25 trimming with fastp, MiXCR clone assembly, productive beta chains retained. Identical CDR3 proteins give one entry, which carries the most common genes and DNA. TCRdb's processing, not the authors' own work, is the source of the V and J calls. This sample gives about 52,000 distinct CDR3 sequences in total; approximately 9.6% of them show up just once. In total, the top ten clones hold 9.5% to 10% of the sample.

A remark on this clonotype: Its antigen remains unidentified. Base qualities are not recorded, but no much larger clone differs from it by a single base.

The time point label for this specimen denotes: pre-sensitization, week 0. The treatment or condition label, as the study defines it: therapeutic diphenylcyclopropenone sensitization with weekly scalp DPC. Total RNA was isolated from unfractionated whole blood collected in Tempus Blood RNA tubes. At every patch-test visit, the blood draw took place before the patch test was put on. Patients were eligible if aged 18 to 70, diagnosed with alopecia and judged suitable for DPC therapy, and pregnant patients were excluded. The source material was whole blood, sampled in connection with sensitization to the hapten diphenylcyclopropenone (DPC). This clonotype originated in a woman between 25 and 40 years old with alopecia areata. Some clones in this sample may be carry-over from other donors' samples. The sequence links TRBV7-9 to TRBJ1-4, and 7 junction bases match TRBD1. The CDR3 in this case is CASSLAWDSNNEKLFF. The DNA reads TGTGCCAGCAGCTTAGCCTGGGACAGCAATAATGAAAAACTGTTTTTT.